The clone carrying this T cell receptor (beta chain) showed up just a few times. Its antigen is still unknown. CDR1 SGHAT and CDR2 FQNNGV come from the germline V gene. V lost 5 bases, J lost 3 bases, and 16 bases lay in between. CDR3 length equals 15 residues. This sample is drawn from a study of cytomegalovirus exposure and HLA in healthy donors. General study points: Within an earlier analysis, most TCR beta V segments proved productive either about 90% or about 30% of the time. A list of approximately 160 TCR beta chains associated with cytomegalovirus was given.

PCR involved 60 Vbeta and 13 Jbeta primers. The table came from immunoSEQ multiplex PCR; TCRdb's copy has only in-frame clones and leaves some out. The repertoire has 50,000 to 65,000 clones, around 75% of them found once; the top ten carry 45% to 60%. The source of this sequence is a man in his fifties or sixties in good health and CMV-seropositive. The chain combines TRBV11-2 with TRBJ1-2, with a weak D call TRBD1 (5 bases). Sequencing input: PBMCs. The CDR3 is CASSPLGGWDYGYTF. Here the CDR3 DNA reads TGTGCCAGCAGCCCTCTCGGGGGATGGGACTATGGCTACACCTTC.